One and the same sample provided the 19 T cell receptor beta chains below, sequenced in a study of siplizumab effects on memory and regulatory T cells. Repertoires were generated with immunoSEQ multiplex PCR, while TCRdb's copy carries only in-frame clones and drops some. Of 45,000 to 50,000 clones listed, approximately 84% are singletons. Sequencing used naive CD8+ T cells sorted from blood. The receptors were gathered from a human donor in good health.

V usage is TRBV7-9 and J usage is TRBJ2-7; D is perhaps TRBD1 (6 bases). Deletions cut 4 bases from V and 2 bases from J, with 18 bases between. Germline assignment: CDR1 SEHNR and CDR2 FQNEAQ (reference sequence). There are 16 residues in the CDR3. CDR3 sequence (DNA): TGTGCCAGCAGCTGGGTACAGGGTTCCTCGACCTACGAGCAGTACTTC. It codes for CASSWVQGSSTYEQYF.

The rearrangement uses TRBV19 and TRBJ1-3; maybe TRBD1 (6 bases). This CDR3 contains 18 residues. Germline V lookup: CDR1 LNHDA, CDR2 SQIVND (reference sequence). Trimming removed 4 bases at V and 0 bases at J, with 19 bases between. The CDR3 nucleotides read TGTGCCAGTAGTACCACCCTGGACAGTCTGGGCTCTGGAAACACCATATATTTT. It specifies CASSTTLDSLGSGNTIYF. The variable domain in full, completed from reference TRBV19 and TRBJ1-3, reads DGGITQSPKYLFRKEGQNVTLSCEQNLNHDAMYWYRQDPGQGLRLIYYSQIVNDFQKGDIAEGYSVSREKKESFPLTVTSAQKNPTAFYLCASSTTLDSLGSGNTIYFGEGSWLTVV.

This rearrangement joins TRBV5-6 to TRBJ2-1; TRBD2 is a possible D gene (6 bases). Trimming removed 0 bases from V and 2 bases from J, with 12 bases in between. Germline CDR1 SGHDT, CDR2 YYEEEE. The CDR3 is 16 amino acids. This chain's CDR3 is CASSLALGGAYNEQFF. Written as DNA, the CDR3 is TGTGCCAGCAGCTTGGCCCTTGGCGGGGCCTACAATGAGCAGTTCTTC.

The gene calls are TRBV7-3 and TRBJ2-1; tentative D call: TRBD1 (6 bases). The germline gives CDR1 SGHTA, CDR2 FQGTGA. Trimming took off 2 bases at V and 8 bases at J, with 10 bases between the two ends. The CDR3 contains 13 residues. Here the CDR3 DNA reads TGTGCCAGCAGCTTAGGGGGCAGGGATGAGCAGTTCTTC. Amino acids: CASSLGGRDEQFF.

This clone was counted a single time. The chain has TRBV12-5 and TRBJ1-5; D remains ambiguous. CDR1 is LGHNT, CDR2 FRNRAP, per germline. The CDR3 loop spans 13 amino acids. Trimming left V 6 bases short and J 7 bases short, with 13 bases between. CDR3 loop: CASGIWGGQPQHF. CDR3 in DNA: TGTGCTAGTGGGATATGGGGTGGACAGCCCCAGCATTTT. Looking up the rest from reference TRBV12-5 and TRBJ1-5 gives the full variable domain: DARVTQTPRHKVTEMGQEVTMRCQPILGHNTVFWYRQTMMQGLELLAYFRNRAPLDDSGMPKDRFSAEMPDATLATLKIQPSEPRDSAVYFCASGIWGGQPQHFGDGTRLSIL.

The genes are TRBV5-6 and TRBJ1-2; 8 nucleotides align to TRBD1. V trimming: 1 base; J trimming: 6 bases; junction bases outside the gene matches: 11. The germline V gene encodes CDR1 SGHDT and CDR2 YYEEEE. The CDR3 covers 16 residues. CDR3 nucleotides: TGTGCCAGCAGCTTGATGATAGGGCAGGGGGCGGATGGCTACACCTTC. Protein product: CASSLMIGQGADGYTF. Variable domain in full (rest from reference TRBV5-6 and TRBJ1-2): DAGVTQSPTHLIKTRGQQVTLRCSPKSGHDTVSWYQQALGQGPQFIFQYYEEEERQRGNFPDRFSGHQFPNYSSELNVNALLLGDSALYLCASSLMIGQGADGYTFGSGTRLTVV.

V gene TRBV2 combines with J gene TRBJ1-2; D is uncertain. Germline CDR1 and CDR2: SNHLY and FYNNEI. Between the trimmed V and J ends, which lost 8 bases and 2 bases, there was a span of 6 bases. CDR3 size: 11 residues. The CDR3 sequence is CASSGNYGYTF. CDR3 coding DNA: TGTGCCAGCTCGGGGAACTATGGCTACACCTTC.

The chain joins TRBV9 to TRBJ2-3, with 8 bases identical to TRBD2. Trimming at V came to 3 bases and at J to 7 bases, leaving 7 bases not matched to a gene. There are 14 residues in the CDR3. Germline CDR1 SGDLS, CDR2 YYNGEE. In DNA, the CDR3 is TGTGCCAGCAGCGCCGGGGGGGGCGAGAATACGCAGTATTTT. Its protein is CASSAGGGENTQYF.

The chain links TRBV7-3 to TRBJ2-1; 7 nucleotides match TRBD1. CDR1 and CDR2 (germline): SGHTA, FQGTGA. V gave up 4 bases and J gave up 2 bases; unmatched junction bases: 5. The CDR3 runs 15 residues. The CDR3 spells CASSYAGTAYNEQFF. The CDR3 DNA follows: TGTGCCAGCAGCTATGCCGGGACAGCCTACAATGAGCAGTTCTTC.

This clone appeared a single time. This rearrangement joins TRBV11-3 to TRBJ2-1; either TRBD1 or TRBD2 may supply D (6 bases each). Germline CDR1 reads SGHNT; CDR2 reads YENEEA. This CDR3 is 16 amino acids long. V shed 5 bases and J shed 4 bases, with 18 bases lying between them. The DNA for the CDR3 is TGTGCCAGCAGCCAAGGGGGGTCGGGAATATACAATGAGCAGTTCTTC. It is translated as CASSQGGSGIYNEQFF.

A note on this clone: At one end the junction does not follow the germline gene, possibly because of a read error. Other DNA sequences in this specimen translate into the identical CDR3. The genes are TRBV20-1 and TRBJ1-2; no clear D. The CDR3 has 10 amino acids. The germline V gene has CDR1 DFQATT and CDR2 SNEGSKA (reference sequence). The CDR3 sequence: CSARDRGYTF. In DNA form, the CDR3 reads TGCAGTGCTAGAGATCGAGGCTACACTTTC.

This clone was seen only a few times. The chain recombines TRBV5-6 with TRBJ2-7, with D possibly being TRBD1 (5 bases). This CDR3 is 17 amino acids long. Trimming stripped 3 bases from V and 4 bases from J, with 23 bases between. Germline values: CDR1 SGHDT, CDR2 YYEEEE. The CDR3 region is CASSWDSHQGPLYEQYF. The CDR3 region has the DNA TGTGCCAGCAGCTGGGATTCGCATCAGGGCCCCCTATACGAGCAGTACTTC.

This clone was picked up a small number of times. The CDR3 coding sequence is TGTGCCAGCAGTGTCCCCGATGGGAGTTCACCCCTCCACTTT. It specifies CASSVPDGSSPLHF. This chain uses TRBV2 with TRBJ1-6; D ambiguous. Germline CDR1 and CDR2: SNHLY and FYNNEI. V lost 4 bases and J lost 9, with 13 bases in between. CDR3 size: 14 residues.

Remarks on this clone: Germline and junction disagree at one end, which may indicate a read error. This chain links TRBV7-7 with TRBJ2-2; D gene unclear. Germline-derived CDR1 and CDR2 are SSHAT and FNYEAQ (reference sequence). The CDR3 length is 13 residues. For the CDR3, the DNA is TGTGCTAGCAGCCCCGTGAGGAGCGGGGAGCTGTTTTTT. Translating it yields CASSPVRSGELFF.

The gene calls are TRBV14 and TRBJ1-2; no definite D call. Germline V gene lookup returns CDR1 SGHDN and CDR2 FVKESK. The CDR3 is made up of 13 amino acids. V was cut by 1 base and J by 6 bases, with 9 bases left in between. CDR3 DNA sequence: TGTGCCAGCAGCCAAGTATTTCGAAATGGCTACACCTTC. Its translation: CASSQVFRNGYTF.

This clone was observed once. This chain uses TRBV6-5 with TRBJ2-7, with TRBD1 as a possible D gene (6 bases). Trimming pared 2 bases from V and 6 bases from J, leaving 17 bases between. The germline CDR1 and CDR2 sequences are MNHEY and SVGAGI. CDR3 length: 15 residues. The CDR3 here is CASSYTGQGNFEQYF. CDR3 nucleotides: TGTGCCAGCAGTTACACGGGTCAGGGGAATTTCGAGCAGTACTTC.

The chain uses TRBV9 and TRBJ2-7; 9 bases match TRBD1. The CDR3 loop spans 17 amino acids. Germline CDR1 and CDR2: SGDLS and YYNGEE. With 4 bases clipped from V and 4 bases from J, the junction kept 15 bases outside the gene matches. CDR3 nucleotide sequence: TGTGCCAGCAGCCCACATTGGAGGGGACAGGGACTTTACGAGCAGTACTTC. Translation: CASSPHWRGQGLYEQYF. Full variable domain (missing parts from reference TRBV9 and TRBJ2-7): DSGVTQTPKHLITATGQRVTLRCSPRSGDLSVYWYQQSLDQGLQFLIQYYNGEERAKGNILERFSAQQFPDLHSELNLSSLELGDSALYFCASSPHWRGQGLYEQYFGPGTRLTVT.

A few counts support this clone. The chain employs TRBV5-1 and TRBJ1-1; unclear D gene. Germline CDR1 and CDR2: SGHRS and YFSETQ. Trimming cost V 3 bases and J 0 bases, with 12 bases left between them. The length of the CDR3 is 15 residues. The CDR3 DNA reads TGCGCCAGCAGCTCGTTAGGAAGTATGAACACTGAAGCTTTCTTT. Translated: CASSSLGSMNTEAFF.

This clone was recorded once. V and J are TRBV30 and TRBJ2-7; possibly TRBD1 for D (7 bases). Germline loops: CDR1 GTSNPN, CDR2 SVGIG (reference sequence). V lost 2 bases, J lost 5 bases, and 25 bases lay in between. CDR3 length: 17 residues. This CDR3 reads CAWSWGEYRVTGDEQYF. The DNA of the CDR3 is TGTGCCTGGAGTTGGGGGGAGTACCGGGTTACAGGGGACGAGCAGTACTTC.